Included here is one TCR beta chain sequence, with context. Its antigen specificity is not known. It has no much larger one-base neighbor in the sample; base qualities were not kept. V is clipped by 6 bases and J by 2 bases, and the sequence between their germline boundaries is 4 bases long. The germline V gene provides CDR1 SQVTM and CDR2 ANQGSEA. From its cysteine to its phenylalanine, the CDR3 spans 10 amino acids. Just the 30-base CDR3 DNA is kept, in frame starting at base 1. The data were taken from a study of T cell changes during pregnancy in multiple sclerosis (dated by TCRdb to about 2019). For the study in its entirety: In women with multiple sclerosis, the researchers looked at how the T cell repertoire shifted as pregnancy progressed.

Library prep was done by the immunoSEQ multiplex PCR assay. TCRdb limited this immuneACCESS table to in-frame rearrangements with V and J called. A share of clones is missing; checked studies link under half to unresolved V genes, and the rest is unexplained. Counted in this sample were approximately 70,000 clones; around nine tenths of them appeared once. The ten largest account for approximately 1.2% of the sample. The receptor's source is a female donor with multiple sclerosis, enrolled in a pregnancy study. The chain employs TRBV29-1 and TRBJ1-1; the D gene remains uncertain. The starting material was peripheral blood, obtained in the third trimester of pregnancy. The CDR3 reads CSVANTEAFF. The DNA reads as follows: TGCAGCGTGGCTAACACTGAAGCTTTCTTT.